The rows below give T cell receptor beta chains drawn from one sample of a study of blood T cell repertoires in COVID-19. Clones were sequenced by immunoSEQ multiplex PCR, and TCRdb holds only the in-frame ones, with some missing. The table has tens of thousands of clones, 89% seen once. The sequenced material came from peripheral blood. Receptors were obtained from a man aged 60-69 years with COVID-19, enrolled during active disease. Both conserved end residues are part of each CDR3. The order of the fields is J gene, D gene, V gene, clone size, CDR3 DNA, CDR3 protein. D genes are given only for firm matches. Clone size is stated in some rows and not others, as once, few, many or a class when expanded.

J gene: TRBJ2-5
D gene: NA
V gene: TRBV19
clone size: NA
CDR3 DNA: TGTGCCAGTAGTTTCGGGGGGCCACAAGAGACCCAGTACTTC
CDR3 protein: CASSFGGPQETQYF

J gene: TRBJ1-1
D gene: TRBD1
V gene: TRBV25-1
clone size: NA
CDR3 DNA: TGTGCCAGCAGGGACAGGGTGAGAGCTTTCTTT
CDR3 protein: CASRDRVRAFF

J gene: TRBJ1-4
D gene: NA
V gene: TRBV5-1
clone size: NA
CDR3 DNA: TGCGCCAGCAGCTTAGACACAGACCCAGAAAAACTGTTTTTT
CDR3 protein: CASSLDTDPEKLFF

J gene: TRBJ2-3
D gene: TRBD2
V gene: TRBV18
clone size: NA
CDR3 DNA: TGTGCCAGCTCACCAGGGACTAGCGGGAGAACAGATACGCAGTATTTT
CDR3 protein: CASSPGTSGRTDTQYF

J gene: TRBJ2-7
D gene: NA
V gene: TRBV28
clone size: few
CDR3 DNA: TGTGCCAGCAGCCCCTCGGTAGACGGGGACGAGCAGTACTTC
CDR3 protein: CASSPSVDGDEQYF

J gene: TRBJ2-1
D gene: TRBD1
V gene: TRBV6-6
clone size: NA
CDR3 DNA: TGTGCCAGCAGTTACTGGACAGGGGGGAAGAATGAGCAGTTCTTC
CDR3 protein: CASSYWTGGKNEQFF

J gene: TRBJ2-3
D gene: TRBD1
V gene: TRBV5-1
clone size: NA
CDR3 DNA: TGCGCCAGCAGCTCGGGACAGGCGAGCACAGATACGCAGTATTTT
CDR3 protein: CASSSGQASTDTQYF

J gene: TRBJ2-3
D gene: NA
V gene: TRBV9
clone size: few
CDR3 DNA: TGTGCCAGCAGCGTAGAAGACACCTTCGCAGATACGCAGTATTTT
CDR3 protein: CASSVEDTFADTQYF

J gene: TRBJ1-1
D gene: NA
V gene: TRBV28
clone size: once
CDR3 DNA: TGTGCCAGCAGTTTAGGGGGCCCGAACACTGAAGCTTTCTTT
CDR3 protein: CASSLGGPNTEAFF

J gene: TRBJ2-1
D gene: NA
V gene: TRBV21-1
clone size: NA
CDR3 DNA: TGTGCCAGCAGCAAAGAAGGGACAGGGGTTTTCAGCTACAATGAGCAGTTCTTC
CDR3 protein: CASSKEGTGVFSYNEQFF

J gene: TRBJ2-7
D gene: NA
V gene: TRBV12-3/TRBV12-4
clone size: NA
CDR3 DNA: TGTGCCAGCAGTTCCGGACAGATTTCCGAGCAGTACTTC
CDR3 protein: CASSSGQISEQYF

J gene: TRBJ1-3
D gene: TRBD1
V gene: TRBV24-1
clone size: NA
CDR3 DNA: TGTGCCACCAGTGACCCGACAGGGGATCCTGGAAACACCATATATTTT
CDR3 protein: CATSDPTGDPGNTIYF

J gene: TRBJ2-1
D gene: NA
V gene: TRBV10-1
clone size: NA
CDR3 DNA: TGCGCCAGCAGTGCCGGGGATTACAATGAGCAGTTCTTC
CDR3 protein: CASSAGDYNEQFF

J gene: TRBJ1-1
D gene: NA
V gene: TRBV6-5
clone size: NA
CDR3 DNA: TGTGCCAGCAGCGAGACAAGGAACACTGAAGCTTTCTTT
CDR3 protein: CASSETRNTEAFF

J gene: TRBJ1-4
D gene: TRBD1
V gene: TRBV4-3
clone size: NA
CDR3 DNA: TGCGCCAGCAGCCACCTGGGACAGAATAATGAAAAACTGTTTTTT
CDR3 protein: CASSHLGQNNEKLFF

J gene: TRBJ2-1
D gene: TRBD1
V gene: TRBV12-3/TRBV12-4
clone size: NA
CDR3 DNA: TGTGCCAGCAACAGGGGGCGAGAGCAGTTCTTC
CDR3 protein: CASNRGREQFF

J gene: TRBJ1-5
D gene: NA
V gene: TRBV21-1
clone size: NA
CDR3 DNA: TGTGCCAGCAGCAAGCAACTCCAACAGGACAGCAATCAGCCCCAGCATTTT
CDR3 protein: CASSKQLQQDSNQPQHF

J gene: TRBJ2-1
D gene: NA
V gene: TRBV19
clone size: NA
CDR3 DNA: TGTGCCAGTAGTTTCGACATCAGCTCCTACAATGAGCAGTTCTTC
CDR3 protein: CASSFDISSYNEQFF

J gene: TRBJ1-6
D gene: NA
V gene: TRBV7-2
clone size: NA
CDR3 DNA: TGTGCCAGCAGCCCCCCCGATTCACCCCTCCACTTT
CDR3 protein: CASSPPDSPLHF

J gene: TRBJ2-2
D gene: NA
V gene: TRBV28
clone size: NA
CDR3 DNA: TGTGCCAGCAGTTTGTTCGGGGGTAATACCGGGGAGCTGTTTTTT
CDR3 protein: CASSLFGGNTGELFF

J gene: TRBJ1-2
D gene: TRBD1
V gene: TRBV28
clone size: NA
CDR3 DNA: TGTGCCAGCAGTTTAACAGGGGCCTATGGCTACACCTTC
CDR3 protein: CASSLTGAYGYTF

J gene: TRBJ2-2
D gene: NA
V gene: TRBV7-3
clone size: once
CDR3 DNA: TGTGCCAGCAGCTTAACCGGGGTTTCCGGGGAGCTGTTTTTT
CDR3 protein: CASSLTGVSGELFF

J gene: TRBJ2-3
D gene: TRBD2
V gene: TRBV30
clone size: NA
CDR3 DNA: TGTGCCTGGAAGGAGGGATTAGCGGGAGCAGATACGCAGTATTTT
CDR3 protein: CAWKEGLAGADTQYF

J gene: TRBJ2-7
D gene: NA
V gene: TRBV21-1
clone size: NA
CDR3 DNA: TGTGCCAGCAGCAAAGACGCACAGGGCAACGAGCAGTACTTC
CDR3 protein: CASSKDAQGNEQYF

J gene: TRBJ2-2
D gene: TRBD2
V gene: TRBV30
clone size: NA
CDR3 DNA: TGTGCCTGGACTAGGGCGGGGGTACGGTGGGTGAACACCGGGGAGCTGTTTTTT
CDR3 protein: CAWTRAGVRWVNTGELFF

J gene: TRBJ2-7
D gene: TRBD2
V gene: TRBV6-5
clone size: NA
CDR3 DNA: TGTGCCAGCATCTCTAGCGGGACCTACGAGCAGTACTTC
CDR3 protein: CASISSGTYEQYF

J gene: TRBJ2-7
D gene: TRBD2
V gene: TRBV11-1
clone size: NA
CDR3 DNA: TGTGCCAGCAGCTCCTGGGGGGCGGGAGGTACCTACGAGCAGTACTTC
CDR3 protein: CASSSWGAGGTYEQYF

J gene: TRBJ2-3
D gene: NA
V gene: TRBV27
clone size: NA
CDR3 DNA: TGTGCCAGCAGCGACTCCGACCCGACAGATACGCAGTATTTT
CDR3 protein: CASSDSDPTDTQYF

J gene: TRBJ2-5
D gene: TRBD2
V gene: TRBV28
clone size: NA
CDR3 DNA: TGTGCCAGCAGTACCATGGGACTAGCTACACAAGAGACCCAGTACTTC
CDR3 protein: CASSTMGLATQETQYF